A selection of T cell receptor beta chains follows, all from one sample in a study of blood T cells in healthy people across ages. TCRdb reprocessed the 5' RACE reads via MiXCR and lists one record per CDR3 protein. The data hold roughly 700,000 distinct CDR3 sequences, with approximately 50% observed a single time. Sequenced input: blood. These TCRs come from a woman in her sixties in good health. CDR3s include the opening cysteine and the closing phenylalanine or tryptophan. The D gene is left open where the match is weak. Rows give clone size only sometimes, using once, few, many, or a class for an expanded clone.

J gene: TRBJ2-4
V gene: TRBV18
D gene: NA
clone size: once
CDR3 protein: CASSPGGGTKNIQYF
CDR3 DNA: TGTGCCAGCTCACCAGGGGGAGGAACCAAAAACATTCAGTACTTC

J gene: TRBJ2-7
V gene: TRBV20-1
D gene: TRBD1
clone size: NA
CDR3 protein: CSARETGGTYEQYF
CDR3 DNA: TGCAGTGCTAGGGAGACAGGGGGCACCTACGAGCAGTACTTC

J gene: TRBJ2-1
V gene: TRBV27
D gene: NA
clone size: NA
CDR3 protein: CASSLISKRLSYNEQFF
CDR3 DNA: TGTGCCAGCAGCCTTATCTCGAAGCGACTCTCCTACAATGAGCAGTTCTTC

J gene: TRBJ2-3
V gene: TRBV20-1
D gene: NA
clone size: NA
CDR3 protein: CSAQRGDGTASTDTQYF
CDR3 DNA: TGCAGTGCCCAACGGGGTGACGGGACTGCTAGCACAGATACGCAGTATTTT

J gene: TRBJ2-5
V gene: TRBV5-1
D gene: TRBD1
clone size: few
CDR3 protein: CASSLQTGAIKETQYF
CDR3 DNA: TGCGCCAGCAGCCTCCAGACAGGGGCTATCAAAGAGACCCAGTACTTC

J gene: TRBJ1-5
V gene: TRBV7-2
D gene: NA
clone size: few
CDR3 protein: CASSLEGRIWQPQHF
CDR3 DNA: TGTGCCAGCAGCTTAGAGGGGCGTATATGGCAGCCCCAGCATTTT

J gene: TRBJ2-1
V gene: TRBV20-1
D gene: NA
clone size: NA
CDR3 protein: CSVKTGGAEQFF
CDR3 DNA: TGCAGTGTCAAAACGGGCGGAGCGGAGCAGTTCTTC

J gene: TRBJ2-7
V gene: TRBV7-2
D gene: NA
clone size: NA
CDR3 protein: CASSLVTGEDYEQYF
CDR3 DNA: TGTGCCAGCAGCTTAGTTACGGGTGAGGACTACGAGCAGTACTTC

J gene: TRBJ1-5
V gene: TRBV21-1
D gene: NA
clone size: NA
CDR3 protein: CASSPRDRRNQPQHF
CDR3 DNA: TGTGCCAGCAGCCCCCGGGACAGAAGGAATCAGCCCCAGCATTTT

J gene: TRBJ2-1
V gene: TRBV7-2
D gene: NA
clone size: few
CDR3 protein: CASTIGGQANEQFF
CDR3 DNA: TGTGCCAGCACAATAGGGGGTCAAGCGAATGAGCAGTTCTTC

J gene: TRBJ2-7
V gene: TRBV5-5
D gene: NA
clone size: NA
CDR3 protein: CASSLASGGRSYEQYF
CDR3 DNA: TGTGCCAGCAGCTTGGCTTCCGGGGGCAGGTCGTACGAGCAGTACTTC

J gene: TRBJ2-7
V gene: TRBV13
D gene: NA
clone size: NA
CDR3 protein: CASSCGRTYEQYF
CDR3 DNA: TGTGCCAGCAGCTGTGGCAGGACCTACGAGCAGTACTTC

J gene: TRBJ2-6
V gene: TRBV11-2
D gene: NA
clone size: NA
CDR3 protein: CASSSDGGANVQTF
CDR3 DNA: TGTGCCAGCAGCTCGGATGGAGGGGCCAACGTCCAGACTTTC

J gene: TRBJ2-5
V gene: TRBV29-1
D gene: TRBD1
clone size: many
CDR3 protein: CSVVGTGAETQYF
CDR3 DNA: TGCAGCGTTGTCGGCACAGGGGCGGAGACCCAGTACTTC

J gene: TRBJ2-1
V gene: TRBV20-1
D gene: TRBD2
clone size: once
CDR3 protein: CSAPSGLAGGPNNEQFF
CDR3 DNA: TGCAGTGCTCCAAGTGGACTAGCGGGGGGACCAAACAATGAGCAGTTCTTC

J gene: TRBJ2-5
V gene: TRBV6-2/TRBV6-3
D gene: TRBD2
clone size: once
CDR3 protein: CASSYSRGLAGGWEQYF
CDR3 DNA: TGTGCCAGCAGTTACTCGAGGGGACTAGCGGGAGGATGGGAGCAGTACTTC

J gene: TRBJ2-6
V gene: TRBV12-3/TRBV12-4
D gene: NA
clone size: many
CDR3 protein: CASSLDWDPGANVLTF
CDR3 DNA: TGTGCCAGCAGTTTAGACTGGGACCCGGGGGCCAACGTCCTGACTTTC

J gene: TRBJ1-2
V gene: TRBV5-1
D gene: TRBD1
clone size: few
CDR3 protein: CASKPGQGYYGYTF
CDR3 DNA: TGCGCCAGCAAACCGGGACAGGGCTACTATGGCTACACCTTC

J gene: TRBJ2-1
V gene: TRBV7-2
D gene: NA
clone size: NA
CDR3 protein: CASSLEGEAYNEQFF
CDR3 DNA: TGTGCCAGCAGCTTAGAGGGGGAGGCCTACAATGAGCAGTTCTTC

J gene: TRBJ2-6
V gene: TRBV28
D gene: NA
clone size: few
CDR3 protein: CASMGGLKPGANVLTF
CDR3 DNA: TGTGCCAGCATGGGCGGACTTAAGCCCGGGGCCAACGTCCTGACTTTC

J gene: TRBJ2-1
V gene: TRBV20-1
D gene: TRBD2
clone size: NA
CDR3 protein: CSARALAGRSPVSEQFF
CDR3 DNA: TGCAGTGCTAGAGCCCTAGCGGGCCGTTCCCCCGTAAGTGAGCAGTTCTTC

J gene: TRBJ1-4
V gene: TRBV5-4
D gene: NA
clone size: NA
CDR3 protein: CASSYFSDEKLFF
CDR3 DNA: TGTGCCAGCAGCTACTTCTCTGATGAAAAACTGTTTTTT

J gene: TRBJ1-1
V gene: TRBV20-1
D gene: TRBD1
clone size: NA
CDR3 protein: CSASARTGNTEAFF
CDR3 DNA: TGCAGTGCCTCCGCCAGGACAGGGAACACTGAAGCTTTCTTT

J gene: TRBJ2-7
V gene: TRBV7-8
D gene: TRBD1
clone size: NA
CDR3 protein: CASSIKDRASEQYF
CDR3 DNA: TGTGCCAGCAGCATTAAGGACAGGGCCTCCGAGCAGTACTTC

J gene: TRBJ2-7
V gene: TRBV6-1
D gene: NA
clone size: few
CDR3 protein: CASSIGRQETYEQYF
CDR3 DNA: TGTGCCAGCTCTATCGGACGGCAGGAGACCTACGAGCAGTACTTC

J gene: TRBJ2-5
V gene: TRBV7-3
D gene: TRBD2
clone size: NA
CDR3 protein: CASSSLAGERYF
CDR3 DNA: TGTGCCAGCAGCTCTCTAGCGGGAGAGAGGTACTTC

J gene: TRBJ2-3
V gene: TRBV5-5
D gene: NA
clone size: NA
CDR3 protein: CASSLGGGVDTQYF
CDR3 DNA: TGTGCCAGCAGCTTGGGCGGAGGGGTAGATACGCAGTATTTT

J gene: TRBJ2-7
V gene: TRBV29-1
D gene: TRBD1
clone size: once
CDR3 protein: CSVGWDRREQYF
CDR3 DNA: TGCAGCGTGGGGTGGGACAGGAGAGAGCAGTACTTC

J gene: TRBJ2-1
V gene: TRBV20-1
D gene: NA
clone size: once
CDR3 protein: CSARDELRNEQFF
CDR3 DNA: TGCAGTGCTAGAGATGAGTTGCGCAATGAGCAGTTCTTC

J gene: TRBJ2-7
V gene: TRBV4-3
D gene: NA
clone size: NA
CDR3 protein: CASSQRRGEYNEQYF
CDR3 DNA: TGCGCCAGCAGCCAACGTCGGGGCGAGTACAATGAGCAGTACTTC

J gene: TRBJ2-7
V gene: TRBV5-1
D gene: TRBD1
clone size: few
CDR3 protein: CASSEQGPPYEQYF
CDR3 DNA: TGCGCCAGCAGCGAACAGGGGCCCCCCTACGAGCAGTACTTC

J gene: TRBJ1-5
V gene: TRBV28
D gene: TRBD1
clone size: NA
CDR3 protein: CASSLGRDRGHQPQHF
CDR3 DNA: TGTGCCAGCAGTTTGGGTCGGGACAGGGGGCATCAGCCCCAGCATTTT

J gene: TRBJ1-1
V gene: TRBV20-1
D gene: NA
clone size: NA
CDR3 protein: CSAGSGNTEAFF
CDR3 DNA: TGCAGTGCTGGAAGTGGGAACACTGAAGCTTTCTTT

J gene: TRBJ2-7
V gene: TRBV10-3
D gene: TRBD2
clone size: few
CDR3 protein: CAITGLAGEETYEQYF
CDR3 DNA: TGTGCCATCACCGGACTAGCGGGAGAAGAAACCTACGAGCAGTACTTC

J gene: TRBJ1-4
V gene: TRBV29-1
D gene: TRBD1
clone size: few
CDR3 protein: CSVAGQGDEKLFF
CDR3 DNA: TGCAGCGTTGCCGGACAGGGGGATGAAAAACTGTTTTTT

J gene: TRBJ2-1
V gene: TRBV10-3
D gene: NA
clone size: few
CDR3 protein: CAISGDSYNEQFF
CDR3 DNA: TGTGCCATCAGTGGCGACAGCTACAATGAGCAGTTCTTC

J gene: TRBJ1-2
V gene: TRBV20-1
D gene: TRBD1
clone size: NA
CDR3 protein: CSASLWDRESGYTF
CDR3 DNA: TGCAGTGCCTCACTTTGGGACAGGGAATCTGGCTACACCTTC

J gene: TRBJ1-1
V gene: TRBV29-1
D gene: TRBD1
clone size: few
CDR3 protein: CSVDRVTAEAFF
CDR3 DNA: TGCAGCGTGGACAGGGTTACGGCTGAAGCTTTCTTT

J gene: TRBJ2-3
V gene: TRBV4-2
D gene: TRBD2
clone size: NA
CDR3 protein: CASSSTSGRDTQYF
CDR3 DNA: TGTGCCAGCAGCTCGACTAGCGGGAGGGATACGCAGTATTTT

J gene: TRBJ2-5
V gene: TRBV20-1
D gene: NA
clone size: NA
CDR3 protein: CSAFSQETQYF
CDR3 DNA: TGCAGTGCCTTCTCACAAGAGACCCAGTACTTC

J gene: TRBJ1-2
V gene: TRBV20-1
D gene: NA
clone size: NA
CDR3 protein: CSARTGRPYGYTF
CDR3 DNA: TGCAGTGCTAGAACAGGGCGACCCTATGGCTACACCTTC

J gene: TRBJ2-7
V gene: TRBV5-1
D gene: NA
clone size: many
CDR3 protein: CASSVVGDGTYEQYF
CDR3 DNA: TGCGCCAGCAGCGTAGTAGGCGACGGAACCTACGAGCAGTACTTC

J gene: TRBJ2-7
V gene: TRBV20-1
D gene: TRBD1
clone size: few
CDR3 protein: CSARDDRGHYEQYF
CDR3 DNA: TGCAGTGCTAGAGATGACAGGGGACATTACGAGCAGTACTTC

J gene: TRBJ2-7
V gene: TRBV27
D gene: TRBD2
clone size: NA
CDR3 protein: CASTKRPGLASSYEQYF
CDR3 DNA: TGTGCCAGCACTAAGCGACCGGGACTAGCGTCCTCCTACGAGCAGTACTTC

J gene: TRBJ2-1
V gene: TRBV3-1
D gene: NA
clone size: few
CDR3 protein: CASSQESWSPPRDNEQFF
CDR3 DNA: TGTGCCAGCAGCCAAGAGTCATGGAGCCCCCCGCGTGACAATGAGCAGTTCTTC

J gene: TRBJ2-7
V gene: TRBV5-1
D gene: TRBD1
clone size: NA
CDR3 protein: CASSFHRGSDEQYF
CDR3 DNA: TGCGCCAGCAGCTTCCACAGGGGCTCCGACGAGCAGTACTTC

J gene: TRBJ1-1
V gene: TRBV6-6
D gene: NA
clone size: NA
CDR3 protein: CASSTYRNTEAFF
CDR3 DNA: TGTGCCAGCAGTACCTACAGGAACACTGAAGCTTTCTTT

J gene: TRBJ2-7
V gene: TRBV5-6
D gene: NA
clone size: NA
CDR3 protein: CASSPEWSSYNEQYF
CDR3 DNA: TGTGCCAGCAGCCCCGAGTGGAGCTCCTACAATGAGCAGTACTTC

J gene: TRBJ2-7
V gene: TRBV5-1
D gene: TRBD2
clone size: NA
CDR3 protein: CASSRAGSSYEQYF
CDR3 DNA: TGCGCCAGCAGCCGAGCGGGATCCAGCTACGAGCAGTACTTC

J gene: TRBJ2-3
V gene: TRBV6-5
D gene: NA
clone size: once
CDR3 protein: CASSCSGGMDTQYF
CDR3 DNA: TGTGCCAGCAGTTGCTCTGGGGGAATGGATACGCAGTATTTT